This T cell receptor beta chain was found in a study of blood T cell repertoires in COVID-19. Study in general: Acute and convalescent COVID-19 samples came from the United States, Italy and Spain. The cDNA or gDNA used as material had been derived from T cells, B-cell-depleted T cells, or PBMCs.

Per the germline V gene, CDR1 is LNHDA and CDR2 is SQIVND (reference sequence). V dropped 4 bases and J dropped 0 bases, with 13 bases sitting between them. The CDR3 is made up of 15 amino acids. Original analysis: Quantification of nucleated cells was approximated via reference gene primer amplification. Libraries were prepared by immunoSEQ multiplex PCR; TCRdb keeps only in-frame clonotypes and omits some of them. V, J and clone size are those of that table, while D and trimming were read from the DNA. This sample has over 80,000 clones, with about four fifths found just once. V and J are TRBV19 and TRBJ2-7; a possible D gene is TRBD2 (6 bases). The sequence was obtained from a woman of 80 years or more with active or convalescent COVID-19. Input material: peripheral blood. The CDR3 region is CASSSHQRASYEQYF. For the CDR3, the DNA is TGTGCCAGTAGTAGTCATCAGCGGGCCTCCTACGAGCAGTACTTC.